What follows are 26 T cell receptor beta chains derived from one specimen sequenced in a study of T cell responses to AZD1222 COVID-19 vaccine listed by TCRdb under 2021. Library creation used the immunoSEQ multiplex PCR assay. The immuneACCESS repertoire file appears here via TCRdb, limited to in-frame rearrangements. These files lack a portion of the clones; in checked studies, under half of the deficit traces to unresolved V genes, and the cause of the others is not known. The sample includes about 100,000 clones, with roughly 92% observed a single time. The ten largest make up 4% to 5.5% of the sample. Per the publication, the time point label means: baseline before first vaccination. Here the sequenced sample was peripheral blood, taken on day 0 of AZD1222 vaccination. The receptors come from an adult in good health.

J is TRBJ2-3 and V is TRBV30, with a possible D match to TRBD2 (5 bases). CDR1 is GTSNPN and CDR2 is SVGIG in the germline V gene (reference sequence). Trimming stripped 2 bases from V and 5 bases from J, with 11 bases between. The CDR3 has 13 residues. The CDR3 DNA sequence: TGTGCCTGGAGTAGCGGACCCCGAGATACGCAGTATTTT. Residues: CAWSSGPRDTQYF.

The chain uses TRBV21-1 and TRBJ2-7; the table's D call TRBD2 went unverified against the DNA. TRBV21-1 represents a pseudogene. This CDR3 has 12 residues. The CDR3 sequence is CASTGTSNEQYF. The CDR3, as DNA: TGTGCCAGTACCGGGACTAGTAACGAGCAGTACTTC.

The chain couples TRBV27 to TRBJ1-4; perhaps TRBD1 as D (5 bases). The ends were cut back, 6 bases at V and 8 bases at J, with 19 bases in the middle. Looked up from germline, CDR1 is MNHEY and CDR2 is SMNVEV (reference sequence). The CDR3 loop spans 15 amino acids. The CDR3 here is CASSKYGGSPEKLFF. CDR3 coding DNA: TGTGCCAGCAGCAAGTACGGGGGATCTCCCGAAAAACTGTTTTTT.

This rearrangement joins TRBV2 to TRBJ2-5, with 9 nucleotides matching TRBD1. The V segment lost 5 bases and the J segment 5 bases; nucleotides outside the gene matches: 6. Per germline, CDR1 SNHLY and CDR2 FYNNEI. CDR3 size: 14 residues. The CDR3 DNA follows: TGTGCCAGCAGTCCGGGACAGGGTATCGAGACCCAGTACTTC. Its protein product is CASSPGQGIETQYF.

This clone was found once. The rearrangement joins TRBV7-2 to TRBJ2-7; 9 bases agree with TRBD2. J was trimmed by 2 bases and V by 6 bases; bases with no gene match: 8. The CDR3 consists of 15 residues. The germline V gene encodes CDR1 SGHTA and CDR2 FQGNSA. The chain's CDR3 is CASSYPSGNTYEQYF. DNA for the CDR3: TGTGCCAGCAGTTACCCTAGCGGGAACACCTACGAGCAGTACTTC.

The CDR3 coding sequence is TGCGCCAGCAGCCCCGGGGCCCTAGCGGGATCAGGAGATACGCAGTATTTT. Protein product: CASSPGALAGSGDTQYF. V and J are TRBV4-1 and TRBJ2-3, with TRBD2 matching over 9 bases. The CDR3 contains 17 residues. Trimming took 4 bases from V and 5 from J; bases not matched to a gene: 13. CDR1 is MGHRA and CDR2 is YSYEKL in the germline V gene.

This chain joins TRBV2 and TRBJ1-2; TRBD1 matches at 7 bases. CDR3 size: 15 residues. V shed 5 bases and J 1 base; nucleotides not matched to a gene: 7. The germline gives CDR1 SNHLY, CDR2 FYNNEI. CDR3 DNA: TGTGCCAGCAGTCCCTCGACAGGGCTTAACTATGGCTACACCTTC. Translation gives CASSPSTGLNYGYTF.

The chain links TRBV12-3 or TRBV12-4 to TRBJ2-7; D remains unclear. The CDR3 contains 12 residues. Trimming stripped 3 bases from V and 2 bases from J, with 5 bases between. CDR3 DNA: TGTGCCAGCAGTTTTCTAACCTACGAGCAGTACTTC. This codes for CASSFLTYEQYF.

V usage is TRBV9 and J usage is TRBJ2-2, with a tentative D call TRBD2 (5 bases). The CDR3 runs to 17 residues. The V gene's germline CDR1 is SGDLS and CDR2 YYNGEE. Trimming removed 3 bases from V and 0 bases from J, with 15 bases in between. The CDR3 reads CASSARAAGANTGELFF. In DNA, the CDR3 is TGTGCCAGCAGCGCCCGAGCGGCCGGAGCGAACACCGGGGAGCTGTTTTTT.

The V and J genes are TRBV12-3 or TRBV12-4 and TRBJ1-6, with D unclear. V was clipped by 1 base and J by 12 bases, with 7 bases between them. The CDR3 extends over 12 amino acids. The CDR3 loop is CASSLGGEPLHF. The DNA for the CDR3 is TGTGCCAGCAGTTTAGGGGGAGAACCCCTCCACTTT.

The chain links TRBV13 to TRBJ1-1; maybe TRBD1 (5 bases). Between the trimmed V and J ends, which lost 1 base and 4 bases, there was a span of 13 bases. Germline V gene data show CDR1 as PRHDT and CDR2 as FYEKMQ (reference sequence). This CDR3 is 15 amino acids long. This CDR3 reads CASSLDTGWGTEAFF. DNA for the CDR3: TGTGCCAGCAGCTTAGACACAGGCTGGGGCACTGAAGCTTTCTTT.

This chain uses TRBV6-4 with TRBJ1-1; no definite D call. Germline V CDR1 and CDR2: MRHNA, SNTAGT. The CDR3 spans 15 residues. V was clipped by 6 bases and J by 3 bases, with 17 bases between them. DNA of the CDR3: TGTGCCAGCAGCCAACGCCCGGACGGATACACTGAAGCTTTCTTT. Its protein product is CASSQRPDGYTEAFF.

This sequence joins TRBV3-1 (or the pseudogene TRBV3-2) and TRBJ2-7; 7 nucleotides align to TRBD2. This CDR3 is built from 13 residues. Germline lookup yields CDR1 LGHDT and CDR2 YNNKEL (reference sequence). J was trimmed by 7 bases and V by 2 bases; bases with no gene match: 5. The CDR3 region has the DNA TGTGCCAGCAGCCAATCGGGAGGCGGGGAGCAGTACTTC. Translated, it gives CASSQSGGGEQYF.

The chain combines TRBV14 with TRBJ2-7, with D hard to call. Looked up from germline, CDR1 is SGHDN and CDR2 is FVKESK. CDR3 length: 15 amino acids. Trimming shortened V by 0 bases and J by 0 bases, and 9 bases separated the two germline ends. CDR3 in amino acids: CASSQDPATSYEQYF. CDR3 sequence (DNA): TGTGCCAGCAGCCAAGATCCGGCTACCTCCTACGAGCAGTACTTC. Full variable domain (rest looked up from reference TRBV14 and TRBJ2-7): EAGVTQFPSHSVIEKGQTVTLRCDPISGHDNLYWYRRVMGKEIKFLLHFVKESKQDESGMPNNRFLAERTGGTYSTLKVQPAELEDSGVYFCASSQDPATSYEQYFGPGTRLTVT.

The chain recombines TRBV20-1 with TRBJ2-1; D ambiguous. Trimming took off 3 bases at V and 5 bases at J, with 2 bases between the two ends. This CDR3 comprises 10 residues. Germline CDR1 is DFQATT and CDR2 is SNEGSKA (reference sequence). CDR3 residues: CSARNNEQFF. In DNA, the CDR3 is TGCAGTGCTAGGAACAATGAGCAGTTCTTC.

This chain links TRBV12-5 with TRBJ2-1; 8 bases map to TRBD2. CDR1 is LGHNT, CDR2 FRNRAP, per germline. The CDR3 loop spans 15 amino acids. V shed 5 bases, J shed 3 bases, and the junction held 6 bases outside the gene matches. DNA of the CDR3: TGTGCTAGTGGTCCTCTAGCGGGCAGCTACAATGAGCAGTTCTTC. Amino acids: CASGPLAGSYNEQFF.

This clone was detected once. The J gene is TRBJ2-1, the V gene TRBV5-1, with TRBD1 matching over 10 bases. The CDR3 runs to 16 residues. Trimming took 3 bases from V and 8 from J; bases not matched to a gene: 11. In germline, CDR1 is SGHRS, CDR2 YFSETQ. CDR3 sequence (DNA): TGCGCCAGCAGCTGGTCTCCGGGACAGGGGTCCTATGAGCAGTTCTTC. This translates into CASSWSPGQGSYEQFF.

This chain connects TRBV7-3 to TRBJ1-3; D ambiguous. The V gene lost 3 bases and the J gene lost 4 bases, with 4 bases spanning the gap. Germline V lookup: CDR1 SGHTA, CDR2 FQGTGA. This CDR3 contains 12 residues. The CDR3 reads CASSFDGNTIYF. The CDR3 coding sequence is TGTGCCAGCAGCTTTGACGGAAACACCATATATTTT.

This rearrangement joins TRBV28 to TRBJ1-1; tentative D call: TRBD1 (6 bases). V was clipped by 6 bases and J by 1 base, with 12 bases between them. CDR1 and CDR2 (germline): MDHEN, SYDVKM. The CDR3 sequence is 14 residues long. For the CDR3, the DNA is TGTGCCAGCAGCTCCACAGGGCCGAACACTGAAGCTTTCTTT. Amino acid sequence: CASSSTGPNTEAFF.

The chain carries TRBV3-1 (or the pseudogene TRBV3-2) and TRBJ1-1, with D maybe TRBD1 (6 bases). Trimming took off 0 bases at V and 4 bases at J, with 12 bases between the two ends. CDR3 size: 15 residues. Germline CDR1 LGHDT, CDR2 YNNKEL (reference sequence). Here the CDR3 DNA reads TGTGCCAGCAGCCAAGATCGACAGGCGCTCACTGAAGCTTTCTTT. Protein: CASSQDRQALTEAFF.

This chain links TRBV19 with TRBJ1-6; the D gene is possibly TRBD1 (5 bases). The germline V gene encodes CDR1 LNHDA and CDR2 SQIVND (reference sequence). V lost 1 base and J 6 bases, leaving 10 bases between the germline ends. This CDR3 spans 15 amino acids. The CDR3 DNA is TGTGCCAGTAGTATAGGTCGGGGGACTAATTCACCCCTCCACTTT. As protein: CASSIGRGTNSPLHF.

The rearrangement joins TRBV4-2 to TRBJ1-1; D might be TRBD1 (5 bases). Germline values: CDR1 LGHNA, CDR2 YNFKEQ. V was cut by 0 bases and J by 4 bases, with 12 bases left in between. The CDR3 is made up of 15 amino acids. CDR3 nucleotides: TGTGCCAGCAGCCAAGACCGGGCCCAGGGCACTGAAGCTTTCTTT. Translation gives CASSQDRAQGTEAFF.

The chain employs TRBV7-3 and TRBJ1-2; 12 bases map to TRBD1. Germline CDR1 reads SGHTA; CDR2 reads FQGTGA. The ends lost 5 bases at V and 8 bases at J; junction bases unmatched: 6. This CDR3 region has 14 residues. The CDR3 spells CASSPGQGAGGYTF. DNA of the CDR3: TGTGCCAGCAGCCCGGGACAGGGGGCGGGCGGCTACACCTTC.

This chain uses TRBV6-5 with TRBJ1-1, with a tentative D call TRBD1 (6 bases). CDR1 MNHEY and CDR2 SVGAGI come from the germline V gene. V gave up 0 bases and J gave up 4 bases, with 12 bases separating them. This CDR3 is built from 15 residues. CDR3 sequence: CASSYSSGGATEAFF. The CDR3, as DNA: TGTGCCAGCAGTTACTCCTCGGGGGGCGCCACTGAAGCTTTCTTT.

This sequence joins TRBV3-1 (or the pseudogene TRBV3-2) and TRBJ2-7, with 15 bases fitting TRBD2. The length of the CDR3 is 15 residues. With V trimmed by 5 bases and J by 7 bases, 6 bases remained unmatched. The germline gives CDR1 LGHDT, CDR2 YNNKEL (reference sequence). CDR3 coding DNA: TGTGCCAGCAGCGCCCCGGGACTAGCGGGAGGAGAGCAGTACTTC. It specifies CASSAPGLAGGEQYF.

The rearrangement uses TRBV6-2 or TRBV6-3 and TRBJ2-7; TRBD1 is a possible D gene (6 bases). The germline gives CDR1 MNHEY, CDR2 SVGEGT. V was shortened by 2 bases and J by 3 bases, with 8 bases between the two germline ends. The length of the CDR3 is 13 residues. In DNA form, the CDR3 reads TGTGCCAGCAGTTACGACAGGCGCTACGAGCAGTACTTC. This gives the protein CASSYDRRYEQYF.